The clone carrying this T cell receptor (beta chain) was seen a few times. Its antigen remains unknown. This CDR3 contains 13 residues. Germline CDR1 and CDR2: ENHRY and SYGVKD. Trimming left V 5 bases short and J 4 bases short, with 11 bases between. Amplification of TCR alpha and beta CDR3 regions from RNA used iRepertoire nested multiplex PCR. For one-step reverse transcription and amplification, roughly 85-450 ng of tissue mRNA or PBMC total RNA was used. TCRdb itself ran the multiplex PCR reads through MiXCR, one entry per CDR3 protein. The sample gives about 130,000 distinct CDR3 sequences, approximately 26% of which show up once; over 25% is in the top ten. This sample was included in a study of glioma-infiltrating T cells. Whole-study results and caveats: Tissue-blood divergence was below expectation in non-neoplastic patients, above in gliomas. Tissue and blood shared very few CDR3 sequences.

The chain combines TRBV10-3 with TRBJ2-5, with D possibly being TRBD1 (7 bases). This TCR derives from a human donor with low-grade glioma or glioblastoma, undergoing nonglioma brain surgery, or in good health (not recorded which). The sequencing sample was made of glioma tissue, nonneoplastic brain tissue, or PBMCs (not recorded which). In DNA form, the CDR3 reads TGTGCCATCAGTCAGGGGGGCAGAGAGACCCAGTACTTC. This sequence encodes CAISQGGRETQYF.